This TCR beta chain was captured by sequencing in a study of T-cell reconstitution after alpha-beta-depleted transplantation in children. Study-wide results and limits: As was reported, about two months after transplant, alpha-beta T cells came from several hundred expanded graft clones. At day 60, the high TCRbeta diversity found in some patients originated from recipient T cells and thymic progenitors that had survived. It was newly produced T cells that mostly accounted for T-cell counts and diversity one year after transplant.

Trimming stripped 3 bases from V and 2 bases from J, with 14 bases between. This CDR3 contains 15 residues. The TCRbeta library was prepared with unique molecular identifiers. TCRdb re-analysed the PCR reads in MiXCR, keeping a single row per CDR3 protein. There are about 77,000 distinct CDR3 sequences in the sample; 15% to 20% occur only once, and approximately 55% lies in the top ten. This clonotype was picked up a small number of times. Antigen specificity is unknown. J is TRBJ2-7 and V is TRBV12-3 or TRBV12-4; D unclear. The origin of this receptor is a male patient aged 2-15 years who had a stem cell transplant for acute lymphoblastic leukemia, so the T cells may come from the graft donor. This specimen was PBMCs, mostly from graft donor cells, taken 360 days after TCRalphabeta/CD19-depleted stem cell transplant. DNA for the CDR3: TGTGCCAGCAGTTTGTGGGGTGCGGCCCCCTACGAGCAGTACTTC. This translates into CASSLWGAAPYEQYF.